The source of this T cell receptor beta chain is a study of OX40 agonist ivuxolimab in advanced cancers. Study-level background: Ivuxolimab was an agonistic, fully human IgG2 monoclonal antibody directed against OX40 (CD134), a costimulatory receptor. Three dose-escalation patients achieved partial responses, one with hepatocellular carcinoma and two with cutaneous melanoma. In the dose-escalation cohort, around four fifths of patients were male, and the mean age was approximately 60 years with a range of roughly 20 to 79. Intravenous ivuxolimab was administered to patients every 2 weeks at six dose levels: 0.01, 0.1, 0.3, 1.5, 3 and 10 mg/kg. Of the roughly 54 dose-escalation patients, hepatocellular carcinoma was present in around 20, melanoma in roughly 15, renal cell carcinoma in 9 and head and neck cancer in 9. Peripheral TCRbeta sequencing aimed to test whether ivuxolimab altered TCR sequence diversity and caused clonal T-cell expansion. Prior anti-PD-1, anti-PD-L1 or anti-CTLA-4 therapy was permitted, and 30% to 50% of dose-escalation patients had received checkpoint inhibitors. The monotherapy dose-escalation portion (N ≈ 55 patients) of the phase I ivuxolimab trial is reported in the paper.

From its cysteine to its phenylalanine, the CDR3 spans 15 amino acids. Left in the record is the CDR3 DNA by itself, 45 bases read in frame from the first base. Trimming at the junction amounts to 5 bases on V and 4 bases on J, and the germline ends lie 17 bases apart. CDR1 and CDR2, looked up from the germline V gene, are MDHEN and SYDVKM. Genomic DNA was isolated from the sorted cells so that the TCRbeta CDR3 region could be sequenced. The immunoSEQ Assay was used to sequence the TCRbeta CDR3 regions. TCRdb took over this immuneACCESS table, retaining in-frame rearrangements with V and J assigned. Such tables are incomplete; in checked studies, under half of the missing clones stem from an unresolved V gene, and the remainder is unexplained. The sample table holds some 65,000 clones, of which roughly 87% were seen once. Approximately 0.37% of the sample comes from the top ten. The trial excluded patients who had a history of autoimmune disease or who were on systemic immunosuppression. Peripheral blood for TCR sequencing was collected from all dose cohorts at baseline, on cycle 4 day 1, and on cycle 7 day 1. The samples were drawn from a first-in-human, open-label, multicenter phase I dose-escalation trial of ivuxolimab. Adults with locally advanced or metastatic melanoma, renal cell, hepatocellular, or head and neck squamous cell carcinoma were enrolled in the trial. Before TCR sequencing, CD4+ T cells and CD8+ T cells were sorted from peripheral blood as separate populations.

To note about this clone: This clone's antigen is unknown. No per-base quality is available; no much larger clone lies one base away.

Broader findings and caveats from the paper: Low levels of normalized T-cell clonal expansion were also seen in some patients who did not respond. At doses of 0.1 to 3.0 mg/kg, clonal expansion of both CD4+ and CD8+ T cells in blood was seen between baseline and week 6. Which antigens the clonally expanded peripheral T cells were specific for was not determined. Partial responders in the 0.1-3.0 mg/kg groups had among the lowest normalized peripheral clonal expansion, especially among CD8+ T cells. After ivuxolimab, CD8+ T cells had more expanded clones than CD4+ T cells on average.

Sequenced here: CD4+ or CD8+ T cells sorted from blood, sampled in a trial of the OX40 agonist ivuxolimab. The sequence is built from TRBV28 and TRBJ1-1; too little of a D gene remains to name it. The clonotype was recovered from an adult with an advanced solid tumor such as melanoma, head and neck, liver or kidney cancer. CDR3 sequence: CASSARSGVRTEAFF. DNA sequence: TGTGCCAGCAGTGCCCGTTCTGGGGTGCGCACTGAAGCTTTCTTT.